These 27 T cell receptor beta chains came from one sample sequenced in a study of Graves' ophthalmopathy and Graves' hyperthyroidism. As the template, RNA transcripts were used to amplify TCR beta CDR3 regions. RT-PCR with HTBI primers came first, then second-round multiplex PCR. From the multiplex PCR reads, TCRdb called clonotypes with MiXCR, one entry per CDR3 protein. The table lists under 400,000 distinct CDR3 sequences, roughly a sixth of them singletons. Sequenced sample: peripheral blood. These receptors were collected from an adult man with Graves' ophthalmopathy.

This clonotype was seen only a few times. This chain connects TRBV5-1 to TRBJ2-7; 8 bases fit TRBD1. V shed 0 bases and J 2 bases; nucleotides not matched to a gene: 4. The germline CDR1 and CDR2 sequences are SGHRS and YFSETQ. The CDR3 runs 15 residues. In DNA form, the CDR3 reads TGCGCCAGCAGCTTGGATGCAGGGGGCACCTACGAGCAGTACTTC. It specifies CASSLDAGGTYEQYF.

This clonotype was recorded a few times. The V call is TRBV6-1, the J call TRBJ2-7, with D possibly TRBD1 on 6 matching bases. Trimming took off 4 bases at V and 10 bases at J, with 23 bases between the two ends. Germline CDR1 reads MNHNS; CDR2 reads SASEGT. The CDR3 contains 15 residues. The CDR3 spells CASSGWERLTGEQYF. The CDR3 DNA reads TGTGCCAGCAGTGGCTGGGAGCGGTTGACAGGCGAACAGTACTTC.

The chain links TRBV7-8 to TRBJ2-7, with TRBD2 matching over 9 bases. V was pared by 5 bases and J by 4 bases, with 9 bases of the junction left unmatched. The CDR3 consists of 15 residues. Germline V gene sequence: CDR1 SGHVS, CDR2 FQNEAQ. CDR3 residues: CASSPAGSGSYEQYF. The CDR3 nucleotides read TGTGCCAGCAGCCCCGCAGGTAGCGGGAGTTACGAGCAGTACTTC.

This clonotype was recorded at least ten times. The chain couples TRBV2 to TRBJ2-4; 7 positions agree with TRBD1. The length of the CDR3 is 15 residues. V lost 2 bases and J lost 6; bases outside the gene matches: 7. Germline CDR1 reads SNHLY; CDR2 reads FYNNEI. CDR3 loop: CASSERGGLPNIQYF. The DNA for the CDR3 is TGTGCCAGCAGTGAAAGAGGGGGCTTGCCAAACATTCAGTACTTC.

The table lists this clonotype with many counts. J is TRBJ1-6 and V is TRBV15, with D tentatively TRBD1 (5 bases). V lost 5 bases and J lost 5, with 10 bases in between. The V gene's germline CDR1 is LNHNV and CDR2 YYDKDF (reference sequence). The CDR3 loop spans 14 amino acids. CDR3 region: CATSRGTNNSPLHF. The CDR3 region has the DNA TGTGCCACCAGCCGCGGGACCAATAATTCACCCCTCCACTTT.

There are many counts of this clonotype. V usage is TRBV11-2 and J usage is TRBJ2-4; D remains unclear. The CDR3 is made up of 11 amino acids. Germline V gene data show CDR1 as SGHAT and CDR2 as FQNNGV. Trimming shortened V by 5 bases and J by 5 bases, and 4 bases separated the two germline ends. In DNA form, the CDR3 reads TGTGCCAGCAGCCGCCAAAACATTCAGTACTTC. Translation: CASSRQNIQYF.

This clonotype was found many times. The chain uses TRBV6-1 and TRBJ2-1, with 8 bases lining up with TRBD2. CDR1 MNHNS and CDR2 SASEGT come from the germline V gene. Germline trimming cut 3 bases from V and 6 bases from J; bases unmatched to any gene: 7. The CDR3 has 15 amino acids. The CDR3 loop is CASSDPRGLANEQFF. The DNA for the CDR3 is TGTGCCAGCAGTGACCCTAGAGGACTAGCCAATGAGCAGTTCTTC.

This chain joins TRBV2 and TRBJ1-1, with 7 bases matching TRBD1. Trimming cost V 8 bases and J 8 bases; bases outside gene matches: 2. The germline gives CDR1 SNHLY, CDR2 FYNNEI. The CDR3 extends over 10 amino acids. The CDR3 is CASQQGEAFF. CDR3 nucleotide sequence: TGTGCCAGCCAACAGGGGGAAGCTTTCTTT.

This clonotype was seen repeatedly, ten times or more. The V gene is TRBV6-4, the J gene TRBJ2-2; 10 bases are shared with TRBD1. V gave up 5 bases and J gave up 6 bases; unmatched junction bases: 18. Per the germline V gene, CDR1 is MRHNA and CDR2 is SNTAGT. The CDR3 extends over 19 amino acids. The CDR3 sequence: CASSTGTGVWSVWAGELFF. DNA of the CDR3: TGTGCCAGCAGTACCGGGACAGGGGTTTGGTCAGTTTGGGCCGGGGAGCTGTTTTTT.

This clonotype showed up many times. V and J are TRBV7-2 and TRBJ2-7; 12 bases fit TRBD2. CDR1 is SGHTA and CDR2 is FQGNSA in the germline V gene. This CDR3 region has 15 residues. V gave up 5 bases and J gave up 0 bases; unmatched junction bases: 2. In DNA, the CDR3 is TGTGCCAGCAGCCGACTAGCGGGGGACTCCTACGAGCAGTACTTC. This encodes CASSRLAGDSYEQYF. The entire variable domain, with the rest obtained from reference TRBV7-2 and TRBJ2-7, is as follows: GAGVSQSPSNKVTEKGKDVELRCDPISGHTALYWYRQSLGQGLEFLIYFQGNSAPDKSGLPSDRFSAERTGGSVSTLTIQRTQQEDSAVYLCASSRLAGDSYEQYFGPGTRLTVT.

This clonotype was picked up many times. The chain combines TRBV6-2 or TRBV6-3 with TRBJ2-7, with 11 positions matching TRBD2. The CDR3 is 16 residues long. With 6 bases clipped from V and 5 bases from J, the junction kept 12 bases outside the gene matches. Germline CDR1 MNHEY, CDR2 SVGEGT. CDR3 in DNA: TGTGCCAGCAGAAACGCCGGGACTAGCGGCGGCAACGAGCAGTACTTC. This gives the protein CASRNAGTSGGNEQYF.

The chain joins TRBV28 to TRBJ1-1; no definite D call. With 10 bases removed from V and 1 base from J, the gap between germline ends came to 7 bases. In germline, CDR1 is MDHEN, CDR2 SYDVKM. The CDR3 totals 11 residues. In nucleotides, the CDR3 is TGTGCCATAGGTACGAACACTGAAGCTTTCTTT. This gives the protein CAIGTNTEAFF.

As for this clonotype: A read error may explain this, as a much larger clone is one base away. The rearrangement joins TRBV7-2 to TRBJ1-3; the D gene is possibly TRBD1 (5 bases). The CDR3 is 13 amino acids. Between the trimmed V and J ends, which lost 6 bases and 0 bases, there was a span of 6 bases. Germline CDR1 reads SGHTA; CDR2 reads FQGNSA. DNA for the CDR3: TGTGCCAGCAGGGACAACTCTGGAAACACCATATATTTT. It yields the protein CASRDNSGNTIYF. The full variable domain, its missing parts supplied by reference TRBV7-2 and TRBJ1-3, is GAGVSQSPSNKVTEKGKDVELRCDPISGHTALYWYRQSLGQGLEFLIYFQGNSAPDKSGLPSDRFSAERTGGSVSTLTIQRTQQEDSAVYLCASRDNSGNTIYFGEGSWLTVV.

The rearrangement joins TRBV2 to TRBJ1-2; D perhaps matches TRBD1 (5 bases). The germline V gene has CDR1 SNHLY and CDR2 FYNNEI. The V gene lost 11 bases and the J gene lost 0 bases, with 19 bases spanning the gap. The CDR3 has 15 residues. The CDR3 DNA sequence: TGTGCCGACAAACCCGGGGCCGCTCCTAACTATGGCTACACCTTC. Residues: CADKPGAAPNYGYTF.

This clonotype appeared many times. V gene TRBV15 combines with J gene TRBJ2-5; 10 nucleotides align to TRBD2. Trimming at V came to 0 bases and at J to 3 bases, leaving 13 bases not matched to a gene. The CDR3 spans 19 residues. Germline CDR1 reads LNHNV; CDR2 reads YYDKDF (reference sequence). The CDR3 region has the DNA TGTGCCACCAGCAGAGATCCGGTTAGCGGGGGGACTTTCGAAGAGACCCAGTACTTC. Its protein is CATSRDPVSGGTFEETQYF.

This clonotype was counted ten times or more. The chain joins TRBV13 to TRBJ1-5; 8 nucleotides align to TRBD1. The germline V gene encodes CDR1 PRHDT and CDR2 FYEKMQ (reference sequence). CDR3 length equals 16 residues. The J segment lost 7 bases and the V segment lost 3 bases, leaving 11 bases of the junction unmatched. CDR3 residues: CASSLGVDRGRQPQHF. The CDR3 nucleotides are TGTGCCAGCAGCTTGGGGGTAGACAGGGGTAGGCAGCCCCAGCATTTT.

This clonotype was counted many times. The V gene is TRBV20-1, the J gene TRBJ2-7, with 8 bases fitting TRBD2. The CDR3 totals 15 residues. V lost 4 bases to trimming and J lost 4 bases; unmatched junction nucleotides: 12. Germline V gives CDR1 DFQATT, CDR2 SNEGSKA (reference sequence). This CDR3 reads CSAITGGAPGYEQYF. CDR3 coding DNA: TGCAGTGCTATAACGGGGGGGGCCCCAGGGTACGAGCAGTACTTC.

There are many counts of this clonotype. J is TRBJ1-6 and V is TRBV30; no clear D gene. The germline V gene encodes CDR1 GTSNPN and CDR2 SVGIG (reference sequence). Deletions cut 4 bases from V and 10 bases from J, with 14 bases between. The CDR3 loop spans 13 amino acids. The CDR3 bases are TGTGCCTGGAATGACTTTCCCAACTCACCCCTCCACTTT. Protein sequence: CAWNDFPNSPLHF.

This clonotype was seen at least ten times. The genes are TRBV29-1 and TRBJ2-7; D is unresolved. Looked up from germline, CDR1 is SQVTM and CDR2 is ANQGSEA. Trimming removed 1 base from V and 1 base from J, with 14 bases in between. This CDR3 has 15 residues. The DNA of the CDR3 is TGCAGCGTTGAAGGTGAGGCAGGTGGGTCCTACGAGCAGTACTTC. The encoded protein is CSVEGEAGGSYEQYF.

In its sample, this clonotype was seen many times. The chain uses TRBV5-1 and TRBJ2-2, with D tentatively TRBD1 or TRBD2 (6 bases each). The germline V gene encodes CDR1 SGHRS and CDR2 YFSETQ. The V end lost 1 base, the J end lost 2 bases, and 12 bases lay between the germline ends. This CDR3 spans 16 amino acids. For the CDR3, the DNA is TGCGCCAGCAGCTTGTTGAAGGGGGGCAACACCGGGGAGCTGTTTTTT. Translated: CASSLLKGGNTGELFF.

The chain couples TRBV18 to TRBJ1-1, with 7 bases aligning to TRBD1. Unmatched junction bases numbered 7, after V lost 3 bases and J lost 0 bases. The CDR3 runs 16 residues. The germline V gene has CDR1 KGHSH and CDR2 LQKENI. CDR3 loop: CASSPNEGQLNTEAFF. For the CDR3, the DNA is TGTGCCAGCTCACCGAACGAGGGACAGTTGAACACTGAAGCTTTCTTT.

There are many counts of this clonotype. The chain combines TRBV12-3 or TRBV12-4 with TRBJ2-5, with D possibly being TRBD2 (5 bases). The CDR3 spans 14 residues. Trimming pared 1 base from V and 3 bases from J, leaving 9 bases between. In DNA form, the CDR3 reads TGTGCCAGCAGTTTAGGACGGGAAAAAGAGACCCAGTACTTC. Encoded protein: CASSLGREKETQYF.

The V gene is TRBV6-1, the J gene TRBJ1-2; TRBD1 matches 8 bases. The trim removed 5 bases at V and 8 bases at J, leaving 4 bases unmatched. This CDR3 has 12 residues. Germline CDR1 is MNHNS and CDR2 is SASEGT. This CDR3 is CASSQQGEGYTF. In nucleotides, the CDR3 is TGTGCCAGCAGTCAACAGGGGGAAGGCTACACCTTC.

This clonotype was counted at least ten times. The chain recombines TRBV6-1 with TRBJ2-4; 9 bases agree with TRBD1. Germline CDR1 and CDR2: MNHNS and SASEGT. The V gene end was trimmed by 5 bases and the J gene end by 9 bases; junction bases not matched to a gene: 11. CDR3 length: 15 residues. Here the CDR3 DNA reads TGTGCCAGCAGTAAAACCGGGACAGGGTTGGGCATTCAGTACTTC. Translated: CASSKTGTGLGIQYF.

This clonotype was counted many times. The V and J genes are TRBV29-1 and TRBJ1-1, with D hard to call. Germline V gives CDR1 SQVTM, CDR2 ANQGSEA. The CDR3 has 12 residues. V lost 7 bases to trimming and J lost 5 bases, with 14 bases between them. The CDR3 protein is CSADGLSTEAFF. In DNA form, the CDR3 reads TGCAGCGCTGATGGTCTTTCGACTGAAGCTTTCTTT.

This chain joins TRBV6-5 and TRBJ1-1; D uncertain. The germline V gene encodes CDR1 MNHEY and CDR2 SVGAGI. Trimming took 0 bases from V and 4 from J, leaving 9 bases between them. The CDR3 spans 14 residues. This CDR3 reads CASSYSTRFTEAFF. The CDR3 DNA sequence: TGTGCCAGCAGTTACTCGACGCGGTTCACTGAAGCTTTCTTT.

This clonotype was observed at least ten times. The rearrangement joins TRBV6-1 to TRBJ1-5; TRBD1 agrees at 7 bases. Losses at the gene ends were 4 bases for V and 4 bases for J; bases not matched to a gene: 13. The V gene's germline CDR1 is MNHNS and CDR2 SASEGT. This CDR3 has 17 amino acids. The CDR3 coding sequence is TGTGCCAGCAGTGCACAGGGGCTCCCGCGGGGAAATCAGCCCCAGCATTTT. Its translation: CASSAQGLPRGNQPQHF.